This TCR beta chain appears in the sequencing data of a study of shared clonotypes between healthy human individuals. The assay used deep level. On ten immunoSEQ deep assay plates, unsorted PBMC DNA was sequenced. Clones were read by immunoSEQ multiplex PCR, and TCRdb kept only the in-frame ones, dropping some. The table includes around 510,000 clones, roughly four fifths detected once. This clone was detected a few times. Participating donors were healthy, HIV-negative adults free of recent acute infections or vaccinations. Researchers drew on approximately 92 million PBMCs for genomic DNA from unsorted samples. The receptor's source is a woman between 40 and 55 years old in good health. Some clones in this sample may be carry-over from other donors' samples. The material sequenced was PBMCs.

The CDR3 DNA is TGTGCCAGCAGCTCGATAGCGGCCTTGGGGGATACGCAGTATTTT. As protein: CASSSIAALGDTQYF. The V call is TRBV7-9, the J call TRBJ2-3, with TRBD2 as a possible D gene (6 bases). V was cut by 4 bases and J by 6 bases, with 17 bases left in between. Germline V lookup: CDR1 SEHNR, CDR2 FQNEAQ (reference sequence). The CDR3 consists of 15 residues. Full variable domain (rest looked up from reference TRBV7-9 and TRBJ2-3): DTGVSQNPRHKITKRGQNVTFRCDPISEHNRLYWYRQTLGQGPEFLTYFQNEAQLEKSRLLSDRFSAERPKGSFSTLEIQRTEQGDSAMYLCASSSIAALGDTQYFGPGTRLTVL.